Detailed here is one T cell receptor (beta chain). Its antigen is unknown. V was shortened by 0 bases and J by 2 bases, with 12 bases between the two germline ends. Germline CDR1 and CDR2: DFQATT and SNEGSKA (reference sequence). The CDR3 spans 15 residues. The Oncomine TCR Beta short-read assay generated sequence data from the DNA of cultured CD4+ T cells. TCRdb processed the PCR reads anew with MiXCR; each CDR3 protein has one entry. Counted here are over 10,000 distinct CDR3 sequences, 52% occurring once; the ten biggest clones make up 15%. This specimen comes from a study of vaccination and CD4 T cells after COVID-19. Treatment of the sample: roughly nine-day PBMC culture with coronavirus spike peptide pools or control peptides (ViraFEST assay). With 8.5 to 10 ug/ml peptide pools and approximately 10 IU/ml IL-2, PBMCs were cultured at 2 million to 2.5 million per well.

This sequence originates from a human donor who had recovered from COVID-19. The sequenced material came from CD4+ T cells from blood, cultured in vitro. The J gene is TRBJ2-3, the V gene TRBV20-1; the D gene is possibly TRBD1 (6 bases). The CDR3 DNA sequence: TGCAGTGCTAGAGACGCCGGGACACCCACAGATACGCAGTATTTT. Its protein is CSARDAGTPTDTQYF.